Each of the 17 T cell receptor beta chains below was sequenced from the same sample in a study of T-cell memory formation after mild COVID-19. In TCRdb, the 5' RACE reads were re-called with MiXCR into one record per CDR3 protein. This repertoire shows 120,000 to 150,000 distinct CDR3 sequences, under 25% found once; its top ten account for approximately 2%. Source material: PBMCs or a T cell subset sorted from them (not recorded which). The origin of the receptors is an adult woman who had mild COVID-19 (a few samples of this study predate the infection). Cell type and time point are not known.

This chain connects TRBV6-5 to TRBJ1-1; D may be TRBD1 (5 bases). Trimming left V 5 bases short and J 2 bases short, with 15 bases between. Per germline, CDR1 MNHEY and CDR2 SVGAGI. This CDR3 is 15 amino acids long. This chain's CDR3 is CASSPGILRNTEAFF. CDR3 in DNA: TGTGCCAGCAGTCCAGGGATACTAAGAAACACTGAAGCTTTCTTT.

This clonotype has just one count. The chain combines TRBV6-5 with TRBJ2-3; 12 bases fit TRBD2. The germline V gene encodes CDR1 MNHEY and CDR2 SVGAGI. Trimming at V came to 2 bases and at J to 6 bases, leaving 0 bases not matched to a gene. The length of the CDR3 is 14 residues. CDR3 protein: CASSYGTSGDTQYF. The CDR3 nucleotides are TGTGCCAGCAGTTACGGGACTAGCGGGGATACGCAGTATTTT.

This clonotype was seen a few times. J is TRBJ2-7 and V is TRBV2; weak D call: TRBD1 (6 bases). The CDR3 is 15 residues long. CDR1 and CDR2 (germline): SNHLY, FYNNEI. The ends were cut back, 3 bases at V and 0 bases at J, with 12 bases in the middle. The CDR3 sequence is CASSEEYRASYEQYF. The CDR3 bases are TGTGCCAGCAGTGAGGAATACAGGGCCTCCTACGAGCAGTACTTC.

The chain has TRBV28 and TRBJ1-2; D may be TRBD1 (5 bases). Germline V gene sequence: CDR1 MDHEN, CDR2 SYDVKM. CDR3 length: 12 amino acids. The V and J ends lost 1 base and 7 bases respectively, with 7 bases between them. CDR3 in DNA: TGTGCCAGCAGTTTATCTGGGGCTGGCTACACCTTC. Amino acids: CASSLSGAGYTF.

The J gene is TRBJ2-1, the V gene TRBV7-9, with D tentatively TRBD2 (5 bases). This CDR3 is built from 12 residues. Looked up from germline, CDR1 is SEHNR and CDR2 is FQNEAQ (reference sequence). V lost 0 bases, J lost 12 bases, and 9 bases lay in between. The CDR3 here is CASSLAGLGQFF. The CDR3 nucleotides are TGTGCCAGCAGCTTAGCCGGACTTGGGCAGTTCTTC.

The chain is built from TRBV6-5 and TRBJ1-1; possibly TRBD1 for D (6 bases). CDR3 length: 16 amino acids. Trimming pared 0 bases from V and 5 bases from J, leaving 16 bases between. Germline V CDR1 and CDR2: MNHEY, SVGAGI. This chain's CDR3 is CASSYSGGPPVTEAFF. In nucleotides, the CDR3 is TGTGCCAGCAGTTACTCGGGGGGGCCCCCCGTGACTGAAGCTTTCTTT.

This sequence joins TRBV18 and TRBJ2-1, with 9 nucleotides matching TRBD2. The CDR3 length is 14 residues. Germline V gene sequence: CDR1 KGHSH, CDR2 LQKENI. Unmatched junction bases numbered 10, after V lost 8 bases and J lost 8 bases. CDR3 amino acids: CASQRLAGLDEQFF. DNA for the CDR3: TGTGCCAGCCAACGGCTAGCGGGATTGGATGAGCAGTTCTTC.

This chain links TRBV2 with TRBJ1-1; 7 nucleotides agree with TRBD1. This CDR3 is built from 13 residues. The J segment lost 1 base and the V segment lost 8 bases, leaving 4 bases of the junction unmatched. Germline V gene sequence: CDR1 SNHLY, CDR2 FYNNEI. Written as DNA, the CDR3 is TGTGCCAGCCACCGGACAGGGAACACTGAAGCTTTCTTT. Protein sequence: CASHRTGNTEAFF.

This clonotype occurred a few times. This chain joins TRBV4-1 and TRBJ1-1, with TRBD1 as a possible D gene (6 bases). Germline V gene sequence: CDR1 MGHRA, CDR2 YSYEKL. The ends were cut back, 0 bases at V and 11 bases at J, with 19 bases in the middle. The CDR3 is 15 amino acids. The CDR3 region has the DNA TGCGCCAGCAGCCAAGATACGAGAACAGGGTGGAGGGCTTTCTTT. Translating it yields CASSQDTRTGWRAFF.

The rearrangement links TRBV6-1 to TRBJ2-3; 8 nucleotides line up with TRBD2. CDR3 length: 16 amino acids. With 2 bases clipped from V and 2 bases from J, the junction kept 6 bases outside the gene matches. CDR1 and CDR2 from the germline V gene are MNHNS and SASEGT. The CDR3 DNA reads TGTGCCAGCAGTGAACTCCGGGGGGGCATCACAGATACGCAGTATTTT. Residues: CASSELRGGITDTQYF.

The J gene is TRBJ2-1, the V gene TRBV18; TRBD1 matches at 8 bases. J gave up 6 bases and V 1 base, and 11 bases lay outside the gene matches. Germline V gene data show CDR1 as KGHSH and CDR2 as LQKENI. There are 17 residues in the CDR3. The CDR3 nucleotides read TGTGCCAGCTCACCACGGACAGGGAGCCCCAAAGGCAATGAGCAGTTCTTC. Its translation: CASSPRTGSPKGNEQFF. Full variable domain (rest looked up from reference TRBV18 and TRBJ2-1): NAGVMQNPRHLVRRRGQEARLRCSPMKGHSHVYWYRQLPEEGLKFMVYLQKENIIDESGMPKERFSAEFPKEGPSILRIQQVVRGDSAAYFCASSPRTGSPKGNEQFFGPGTRLTVL.

The V call is TRBV20-1, the J call TRBJ2-1, with 7 bases aligning to TRBD2. The germline V gene encodes CDR1 DFQATT and CDR2 SNEGSKA (reference sequence). CDR3 length: 13 amino acids. V was clipped by 3 bases and J by 13 bases; unmatched bases: 12. The CDR3 DNA reads TGCAGTGCTAGGAGGAGGCTAGCGGAAACCCAGTTCTTC. Protein sequence: CSARRRLAETQFF.

V usage is TRBV27 and J usage is TRBJ2-2, with a tentative D call TRBD1 (5 bases). CDR1 and CDR2 from the germline V gene are MNHEY and SMNVEV (reference sequence). The CDR3 totals 14 residues. The V end lost 3 bases, the J end lost 5 bases, and 10 bases lay between the germline ends. CDR3: CASSFRVGTGELFF. The CDR3 nucleotides are TGTGCCAGCAGTTTCAGGGTTGGTACCGGGGAGCTGTTTTTT.

J is TRBJ2-1 and V is TRBV4-2; TRBD2 might be the D (5 bases). The germline V and J ends were trimmed by 3 bases and 0 bases, with 9 bases remaining between them. The CDR3 spans 15 residues. Looked up from germline, CDR1 is LGHNA and CDR2 is YNFKEQ. The CDR3 spells CASSQRADSYNEQFF. Written as DNA, the CDR3 is TGTGCCAGCAGCCAGAGGGCAGACTCCTACAATGAGCAGTTCTTC.

The sample holds a few counts of this clonotype. The V gene is TRBV25-1, the J gene TRBJ2-3; D is perhaps TRBD2 (6 bases). The CDR3 loop spans 15 amino acids. Trimming pared 2 bases from V and 0 bases from J, leaving 9 bases between. Germline V gene lookup returns CDR1 MGHDK and CDR2 SYGVNS. CDR3 residues: CASSERSGSTDTQYF. The CDR3 DNA is TGTGCCAGCAGTGAACGCAGCGGGAGCACAGATACGCAGTATTTT. The full variable domain, with the rest looked up from reference TRBV25-1 and TRBJ2-3, is EADIYQTPRYLVIGTGKKITLECSQTMGHDKMYWYQQDPGMELHLIHYSYGVNSTEKGDLSSESTVSRIRTEHFPLTLESARPSHTSQYLCASSERSGSTDTQYFGPGTRLTVL.

The chain combines TRBV6-5 with TRBJ1-1; D is perhaps TRBD1 (6 bases). Trimming pared 5 bases from V and 6 bases from J, leaving 16 bases between. This CDR3 is 14 amino acids long. The V gene's germline CDR1 is MNHEY and CDR2 SVGAGI. This CDR3 reads CASSEQGFGPEAFF. As DNA, the CDR3 is TGTGCCAGCAGTGAACAGGGATTTGGTCCTGAAGCTTTCTTT.

This clonotype has more than one count but fewer than ten. The chain couples TRBV7-9 to TRBJ2-5; TRBD2 matches at 13 bases. Per germline, CDR1 SEHNR and CDR2 FQNEAQ (reference sequence). The CDR3 length is 16 residues. J was trimmed by 8 bases and V by 3 bases; bases with no gene match: 9. The CDR3 nucleotides are TGTGCCAGCAGCTTCAGGACTAGCGGGAGCATAGGAACCCAGTACTTC. It specifies CASSFRTSGSIGTQYF.